This TCR beta chain was documented in a study of cytomegalovirus exposure and HLA in healthy donors. Overall study: Early released data comprised about 84 million unique TCRs from HLA-typed donors. Broader study findings: Cytomegalovirus-associated TCR beta chains were listed, numbering approximately 150. Sequencing artifact likely explains a cluster of highly shared sequence variants.

As regards this clone: Its antigen is undetermined.

Primers included in the PCR were 60 Vbeta and 13 Jbeta primers. Assay used: immunoSEQ multiplex PCR; TCRdb lists only in-frame clones, some missing. The sample consists of about 230,000 clones, around nine tenths of them appearing once. Sequences were obtained from PBMCs. This receptor was obtained from a young woman in good health and CMV-seronegative.

CDR3 loop: CASSLEVPDNEQFF. The CDR3 nucleotides are TGTGCCAGCAGCTTAGAAGTGCCAGACAATGAGCAGTTCTTC. The chain is built from TRBV11-2 and TRBJ2-1; D not certain. The V end was cut by 0 bases, the J end by 5 bases, with 8 bases between. The CDR3 loop spans 14 amino acids. The V gene's germline CDR1 is SGHAT and CDR2 FQNNGV.